Below are 11 T cell receptor beta chains sequenced from a single sample in a study of T cell responses to AZD1222 COVID-19 vaccine. The method was immunoSEQ multiplex PCR; TCRdb's version includes in-frame clones alone and lacks a portion of them. The sample shows roughly 100,000 clones, 82% of them seen only once. Sequenced material: peripheral blood, taken on day 0 of AZD1222 vaccination. These receptors came from an adult in good health.

This chain connects TRBV7-2 to TRBJ2-3; 11 positions match TRBD2. The CDR3 covers 18 residues. CDR1 is SGHTA, CDR2 FQGNSA, per germline. The V segment lost 3 bases and the J segment 0 bases; nucleotides outside the gene matches: 8. The DNA for the CDR3 is TGTGCCAGCAGCTTGGGTCTAGCGGGGGGCCTTAGCACAGATACGCAGTATTTT. Translation gives CASSLGLAGGLSTDTQYF.

The chain has TRBV14 and TRBJ2-7, with a possible D match to TRBD1 (5 bases). The germline V and J ends were trimmed by 1 base and 2 bases, with 12 bases remaining between them. Germline loops: CDR1 SGHDN, CDR2 FVKESK. The CDR3 has 15 amino acids. CDR3: CASSQATDLPYEQYF. The CDR3 nucleotides are TGTGCCAGCAGCCAAGCGACAGATCTCCCCTACGAGCAGTACTTC.

V is TRBV7-6 and J is TRBJ2-3; 8 bases map to TRBD2. Germline lookup yields CDR1 SGHVS and CDR2 FNYEAQ. The V gene end was trimmed by 5 bases and the J gene end by 0 bases; junction bases not matched to a gene: 4. This CDR3 is built from 15 residues. In DNA form, the CDR3 reads TGTGCCAGCAGCATTAGCGGGGCTAGCACAGATACGCAGTATTTT. It is translated as CASSISGASTDTQYF. Filled out from reference TRBV7-6 and TRBJ2-3, the complete variable domain reads GAGVSQSPRYKVTKRGQDVALRCDPISGHVSLYWYRQALGQGPEFLTYFNYEAQQDKSGLPNDRFSAERPEGSISTLTIQRTEQRDSAMYRCASSISGASTDTQYFGPGTRLTVL.

This CDR3 reads CASSQVLLSTGELFF. CDR3 nucleotide sequence: TGCGCCAGCAGCCAAGTCCTCTTAAGCACCGGGGAGCTGTTTTTT. The chain has TRBV4-3 and TRBJ2-2, with unresolved D. This CDR3 has 15 residues. Germline V gene lookup returns CDR1 LGHNA and CDR2 YSLEER. The V end lost 1 base, the J end lost 4 bases, and 10 bases lay between the germline ends.

In its sample, this clone was seen once. This chain joins TRBV7-2 and TRBJ1-4; the D gene is possibly TRBD1 (5 bases). CDR1 SGHTA and CDR2 FQGNSA come from the germline V gene. This CDR3 region has 15 residues. Trimming cost V 3 bases and J 8 bases, with 16 bases left between them. The CDR3 sequence is CASSFGPFRGEKLFF. DNA of the CDR3: TGTGCCAGCAGCTTCGGGCCATTTAGGGGCGAAAAACTGTTTTTT.

J is TRBJ1-1 and V is TRBV6-2 or TRBV6-3; 8 nucleotides match TRBD1. The V and J ends lost 6 bases and 5 bases, in that order; junction bases with no gene match: 5. The CDR3 totals 13 residues. Per germline, CDR1 MNHEY and CDR2 SVGEGT. The CDR3 reads CASRPTGGTEAFF. The CDR3 nucleotides are TGTGCCAGCAGGCCTACAGGGGGAACTGAAGCTTTCTTT.

As DNA, the CDR3 is TGCGCCAGCAGCCCTTCGAGGACCCACCCCACAGATACGCAGTATTTT. Amino acid sequence: CASSPSRTHPTDTQYF. The genes are TRBV5-1 and TRBJ2-3; D gene uncertain. The CDR3 sequence is 16 residues long. V lost 4 bases and J 2 bases, leaving 17 bases between the germline ends. The V gene's germline CDR1 is SGHRS and CDR2 YFSETQ.

This clone was detected only a few times. In the same sample, other DNA sequences code for this CDR3. The J gene is TRBJ1-2, the V gene TRBV12-3 or TRBV12-4; D gene ambiguous. The V and J ends lost 6 bases and 0 bases respectively, with 8 bases between them. The CDR3 spans 13 residues. CDR3 in DNA: TGTGCCAGCAGCTCCGACTCTAACTATGGCTACACCTTC. This codes for CASSSDSNYGYTF.

The chain uses TRBV7-2 and TRBJ1-6; D is perhaps TRBD1 (6 bases). CDR3 length: 15 amino acids. The V end was cut by 2 bases, the J end by 7 bases, with 12 bases between. Per the germline V gene, CDR1 is SGHTA and CDR2 is FQGNSA. CDR3 coding DNA: TGTGCCAGCAGCTTACTAGGGCAGGGGAATTCACCCCTCCACTTT. Translating gives CASSLLGQGNSPLHF.

The rearrangement links TRBV5-1 to TRBJ1-2; D possibly corresponds to TRBD1 (5 bases). Trimming took off 4 bases at V and 8 bases at J, with 15 bases between the two ends. The CDR3 has 13 residues. Germline V gene lookup returns CDR1 SGHRS and CDR2 YFSETQ. The CDR3 DNA reads TGCGCCAGCAGCGTCGGGACCGTTGACGGCTACACCTTC. Its protein is CASSVGTVDGYTF. The full variable domain, its missing parts supplied by reference TRBV5-1 and TRBJ1-2, is KAGVTQTPRYLIKTRGQQVTLSCSPISGHRSVSWYQQTPGQGLQFLFEYFSETQRNKGNFPGRFSGRQFSNSRSEMNVSTLELGDSALYLCASSVGTVDGYTFGSGTRLTVV.

The CDR3, as DNA: TGTGCCAGCAGCTTGGTACTTGGAACTAACTATGGCTACACCTTC. Protein: CASSLVLGTNYGYTF. This sequence joins TRBV5-6 and TRBJ1-2; D gene uncertain. Per the germline V gene, CDR1 is SGHDT and CDR2 is YYEEEE. V was clipped by 0 bases and J by 0 bases, with 9 bases between them. This CDR3 spans 15 amino acids.